This paragraph reports one T cell receptor (beta chain). What it binds is not known. The entry originates in a study of T-cell memory formation after mild COVID-19. Overall study findings and caveats: Some clones that responded were present in memory (sampled pre-infection), which suggests cross-reactive memory joined.

Germline CDR1 SGHTA, CDR2 FQGNSA. V was trimmed by 4 bases and J by 2 bases, leaving 11 bases between them. There are 14 residues in the CDR3. It was 5'RACE with constant-segment primers that produced the TCR alpha and TCR beta cDNA libraries, which carried sample barcodes and UMIs. TCRdb re-called the 5' RACE reads through MiXCR, storing one row per CDR3 protein. Of about 82,000 distinct CDR3 sequences detected, more than 10% appear once; the ten largest clones hold about 40%. Sequencing was carried out using PBMCs or a T cell subset sorted from them (not recorded which). This chain joins TRBV7-2 and TRBJ2-5; TRBD1 might be the D (6 bases). The source of this sequence is a man between 18 and 35 years old who had mild COVID-19 (a few samples of this study predate the infection). Cell type and time point are not known. CDR3 nucleotide sequence: TGTGCCAGCAGCTCCGGACAGAAGCAAGAGACCCAGTACTTC. Amino acids: CASSSGQKQETQYF.